This entry features one T cell receptor (beta chain) sequence. The sample is drawn from a study of blood T cell repertoires in COVID-19. The wider study: Italy, Spain and the United States were the sources of the convalescent and acute COVID-19 samples.

With 2 bases removed from V and 1 base from J, the gap between germline ends came to 24 bases. The CDR3 is 20 amino acids. Looked up from germline, CDR1 is MDHEN and CDR2 is SYDVKM. Original data processing: Nucleated cell counts were estimated from reference gene primer amplification. Produced via immunoSEQ multiplex PCR; TCRdb's table is partial and in-frame only. V and J calls and clone size are given by that table; D and trimming were obtained from the DNA. The sample consists of 250,000 to 300,000 clones, about nine tenths of them appearing once. This chain connects TRBV28 to TRBJ1-5; no clear D gene. The sample consisted of peripheral blood. The sequence derives from a woman aged 40 to 49 with acute or convalescent COVID-19. The CDR3 DNA reads TGTGCCAGCAGTTTACTGGGCTTCCCTCTCCGGAATAGGAGCAATCAGCCCCAGCATTTT. Its protein is CASSLLGFPLRNRSNQPQHF.